At least ten counts were recorded for the clone carrying this TCR beta chain. Antigen specificity is unknown. This specimen comes from a study of molecular identifiers for immune sequencing clone quantification. Turning to the study itself: In replicates, RNA from roughly 18,000 or 92,000 naive CD8 cells was split five ways, four sequenced. Findings and limits, study-wide: Whereas clones above 20 RNA copies held under 1% of naive-cell molecules, they held over 97% of effector molecules.

In the sort, naive CD8 T cells were defined as CD8+CD4-CCR7+CD45RA+. Both previously described methods and listed TCR primers were employed to make bulk TCR libraries. TCRdb itself ran the PCR reads through MiXCR, one entry per CDR3 protein. The sample has hundreds of thousands of distinct CDR3 sequences, about 20% seen once. The CDR3 extends over 18 amino acids. J was trimmed by 1 base and V by 5 bases; bases with no gene match: 16. The germline V gene has CDR1 GTSNPN and CDR2 SVGIG (reference sequence). The material sequenced was naive CD8+ T cells from blood, with Jurkat cell RNA spiked in. Subset defined: FACS-sorted CD8+CD4-CCR7+CD45RA+ naive T cells. The gene calls are TRBV30 and TRBJ1-5; TRBD1 aligns across 8 bases. This clonotype was sampled from a human donor in good health. Some libraries in this study had Jurkat cell RNA spiked in. This CDR3 reads CAWGPFRGRRPSNQPQHF. The DNA of the CDR3 is TGTGCCTGGGGACCCTTCAGGGGGCGACGCCCGAGCAATCAGCCCCAGCATTTT.